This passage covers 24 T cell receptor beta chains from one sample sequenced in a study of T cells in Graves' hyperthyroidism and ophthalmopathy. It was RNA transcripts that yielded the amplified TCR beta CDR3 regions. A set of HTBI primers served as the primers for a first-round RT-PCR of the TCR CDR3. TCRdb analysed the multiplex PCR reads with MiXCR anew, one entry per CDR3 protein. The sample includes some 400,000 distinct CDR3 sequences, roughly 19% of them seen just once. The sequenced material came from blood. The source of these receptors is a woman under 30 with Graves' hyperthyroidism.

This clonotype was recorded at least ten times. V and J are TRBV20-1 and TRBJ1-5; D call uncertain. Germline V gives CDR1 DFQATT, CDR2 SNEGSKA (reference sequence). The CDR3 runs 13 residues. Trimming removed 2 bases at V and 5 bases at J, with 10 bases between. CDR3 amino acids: CSARMTVDQPQHF. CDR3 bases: TGCAGTGCTAGAATGACCGTAGATCAGCCCCAGCATTTT.

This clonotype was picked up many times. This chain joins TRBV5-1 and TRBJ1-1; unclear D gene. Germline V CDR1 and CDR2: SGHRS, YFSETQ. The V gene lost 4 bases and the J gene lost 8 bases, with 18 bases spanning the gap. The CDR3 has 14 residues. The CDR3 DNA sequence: TGCGCCAGCAGCCCGGAGGGTCTTCTCGGGGAAGCTTTCTTT. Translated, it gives CASSPEGLLGEAFF.

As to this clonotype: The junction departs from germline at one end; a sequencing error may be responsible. CDR3 region: CASSRQGNQPHHF. CDR3 coding DNA: TGCGCCAGCAGTCGCCAGGGAAATCAGCCCCATCATTTT. The chain carries TRBV4-1 and TRBJ1-5; weak D call: TRBD1 (5 bases). The CDR3 sequence is 13 residues long. CDR1 and CDR2 from the germline V gene are MGHRA and YSYEKL.

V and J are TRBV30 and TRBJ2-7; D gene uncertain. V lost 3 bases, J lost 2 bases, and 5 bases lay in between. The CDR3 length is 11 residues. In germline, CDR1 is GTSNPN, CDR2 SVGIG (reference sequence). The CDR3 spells CAWRDPYEQYF. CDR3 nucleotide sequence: TGTGCCTGGAGAGACCCCTACGAGCAGTACTTC.

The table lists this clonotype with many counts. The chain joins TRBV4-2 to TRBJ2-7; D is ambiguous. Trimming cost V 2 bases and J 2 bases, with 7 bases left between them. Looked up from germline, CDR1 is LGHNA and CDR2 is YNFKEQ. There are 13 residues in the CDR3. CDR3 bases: TGTGCCAGCAGCCAACCTCCCGCCTACGAGCAGTACTTC. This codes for CASSQPPAYEQYF.

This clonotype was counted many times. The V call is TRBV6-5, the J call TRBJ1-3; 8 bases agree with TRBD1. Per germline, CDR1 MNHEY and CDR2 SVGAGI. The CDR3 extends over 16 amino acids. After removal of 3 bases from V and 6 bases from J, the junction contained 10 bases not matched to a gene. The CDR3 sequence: CASSYSQGDGLNTIYF. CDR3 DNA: TGTGCCAGCAGTTATTCACAGGGGGACGGCTTAAACACCATATATTTT.

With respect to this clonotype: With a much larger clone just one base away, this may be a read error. In DNA, the CDR3 is TGTGCCAGCAGCTTAGACGGGGAGGTAGGAGAGACCAAGTACTTC. It yields the protein CASSLDGEVGETKYF. This chain connects TRBV7-2 to TRBJ2-5, with a weak D call TRBD2 (6 bases). Germline V gene sequence: CDR1 SGHTA, CDR2 FQGNSA. The CDR3 is 15 amino acids.

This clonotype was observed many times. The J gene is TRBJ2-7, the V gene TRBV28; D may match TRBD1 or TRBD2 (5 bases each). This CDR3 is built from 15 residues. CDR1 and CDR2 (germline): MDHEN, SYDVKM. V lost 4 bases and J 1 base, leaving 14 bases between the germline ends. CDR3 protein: CASSSRGAGSYEQYF. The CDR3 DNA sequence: TGTGCCAGCAGTTCTAGGGGAGCAGGGTCCTACGAGCAGTACTTC.

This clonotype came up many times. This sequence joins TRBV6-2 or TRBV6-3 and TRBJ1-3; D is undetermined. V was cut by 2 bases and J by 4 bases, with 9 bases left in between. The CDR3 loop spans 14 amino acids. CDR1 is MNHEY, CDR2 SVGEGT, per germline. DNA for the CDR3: TGTGCCAGCAGTTACCCGGCGGAGGGAAACACCATATATTTT. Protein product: CASSYPAEGNTIYF.

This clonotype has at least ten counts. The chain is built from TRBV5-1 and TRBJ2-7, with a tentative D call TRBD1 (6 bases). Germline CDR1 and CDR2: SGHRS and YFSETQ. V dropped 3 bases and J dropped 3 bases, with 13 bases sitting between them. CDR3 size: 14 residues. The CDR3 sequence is CASSSDSFLYEQYF. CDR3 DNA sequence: TGCGCCAGCAGCTCGGACAGTTTTCTCTACGAGCAGTACTTC.

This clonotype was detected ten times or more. The CDR3 DNA reads as TGCAGTGCTACTGCCTCGAACACTGAAGCTTTCTTT. Protein sequence: CSATASNTEAFF. V and J are TRBV20-1 and TRBJ1-1; D not resolved. Per germline, CDR1 DFQATT and CDR2 SNEGSKA (reference sequence). The CDR3 spans 12 residues. V was trimmed by 4 bases and J by 1 base, leaving 7 bases between them.

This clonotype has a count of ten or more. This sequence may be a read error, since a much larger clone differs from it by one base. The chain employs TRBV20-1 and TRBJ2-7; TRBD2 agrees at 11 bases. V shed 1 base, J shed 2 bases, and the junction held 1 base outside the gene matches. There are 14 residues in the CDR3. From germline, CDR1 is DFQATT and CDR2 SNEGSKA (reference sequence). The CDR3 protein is CSARGLAGPYEQYF. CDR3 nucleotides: TGCAGTGCTAGAGGACTAGCGGGACCCTACGAGCAGTACTTC.

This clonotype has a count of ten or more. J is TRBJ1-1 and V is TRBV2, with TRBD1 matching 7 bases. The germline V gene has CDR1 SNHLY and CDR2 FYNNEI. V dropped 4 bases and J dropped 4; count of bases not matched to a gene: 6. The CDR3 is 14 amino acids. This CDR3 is CASSGGRGSTEAFF. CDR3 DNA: TGTGCCAGCAGTGGGGGCAGGGGGAGCACTGAAGCTTTCTTT.

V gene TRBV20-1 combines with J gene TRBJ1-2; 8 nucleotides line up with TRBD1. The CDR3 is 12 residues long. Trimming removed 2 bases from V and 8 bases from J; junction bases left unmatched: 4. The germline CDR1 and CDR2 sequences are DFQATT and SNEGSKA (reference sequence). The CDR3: CSARNRGSGYTF. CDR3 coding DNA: TGCAGTGCTAGAAACAGGGGGTCCGGCTACACCTTC.

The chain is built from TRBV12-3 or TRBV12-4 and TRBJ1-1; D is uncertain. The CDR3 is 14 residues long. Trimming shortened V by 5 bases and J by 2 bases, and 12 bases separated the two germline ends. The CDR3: CASSPIPRNTEAFF. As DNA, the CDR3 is TGTGCCAGCAGTCCTATCCCACGCAACACTGAAGCTTTCTTT.

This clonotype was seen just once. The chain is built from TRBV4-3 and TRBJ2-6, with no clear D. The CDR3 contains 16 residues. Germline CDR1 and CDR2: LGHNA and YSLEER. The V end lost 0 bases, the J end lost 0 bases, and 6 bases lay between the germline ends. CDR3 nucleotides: TGCGCCAGCAGCCAAGATATGGGCTCTGGGGCCAACGTCCTGACTTTC. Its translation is CASSQDMGSGANVLTF.

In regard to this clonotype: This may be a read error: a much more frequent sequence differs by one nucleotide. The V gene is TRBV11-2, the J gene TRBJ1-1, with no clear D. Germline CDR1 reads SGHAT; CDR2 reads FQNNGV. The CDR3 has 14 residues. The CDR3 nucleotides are TGTGCCAGCAGCCCTGCCCGGATGAACTCTGAAGCTTTCTTT. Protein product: CASSPARMNSEAFF.

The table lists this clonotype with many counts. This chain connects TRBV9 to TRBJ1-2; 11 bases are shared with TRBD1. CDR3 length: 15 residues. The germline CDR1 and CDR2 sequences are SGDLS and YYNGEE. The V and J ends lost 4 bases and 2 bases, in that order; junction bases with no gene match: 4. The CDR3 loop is CASSRRDRGNYGYTF. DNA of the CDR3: TGTGCCAGCAGCCGGCGGGACAGGGGGAACTATGGCTACACCTTC.

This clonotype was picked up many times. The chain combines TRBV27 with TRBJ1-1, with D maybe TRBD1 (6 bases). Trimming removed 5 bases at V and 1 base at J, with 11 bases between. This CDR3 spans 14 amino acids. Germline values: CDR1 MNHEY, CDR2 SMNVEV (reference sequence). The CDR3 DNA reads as TGTGCCAGCAGTAGCCGGACAGCGAACACTGAAGCTTTCTTT. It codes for CASSSRTANTEAFF.

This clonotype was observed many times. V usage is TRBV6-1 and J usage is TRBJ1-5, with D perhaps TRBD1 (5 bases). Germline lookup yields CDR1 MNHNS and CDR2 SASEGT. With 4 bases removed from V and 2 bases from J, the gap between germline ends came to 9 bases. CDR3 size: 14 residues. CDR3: CASSGGAGNQPQHF. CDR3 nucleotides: TGTGCCAGCAGTGGAGGGGCTGGCAATCAGCCCCAGCATTTT.

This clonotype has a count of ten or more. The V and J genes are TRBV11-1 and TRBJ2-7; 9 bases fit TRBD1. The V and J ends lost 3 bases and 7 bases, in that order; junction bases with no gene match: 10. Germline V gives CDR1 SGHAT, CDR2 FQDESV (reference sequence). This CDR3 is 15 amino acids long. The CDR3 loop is CASSFSPGQGTEQYF. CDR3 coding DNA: TGTGCCAGCAGCTTTTCCCCGGGACAGGGCACGGAGCAGTACTTC.

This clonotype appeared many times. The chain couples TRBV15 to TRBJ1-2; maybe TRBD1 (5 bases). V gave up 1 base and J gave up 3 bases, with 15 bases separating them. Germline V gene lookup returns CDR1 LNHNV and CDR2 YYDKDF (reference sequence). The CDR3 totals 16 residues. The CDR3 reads CATSRGYRGTDYGYTF. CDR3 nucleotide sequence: TGTGCCACCAGCAGAGGGTACCGGGGGACGGACTATGGCTACACCTTC.

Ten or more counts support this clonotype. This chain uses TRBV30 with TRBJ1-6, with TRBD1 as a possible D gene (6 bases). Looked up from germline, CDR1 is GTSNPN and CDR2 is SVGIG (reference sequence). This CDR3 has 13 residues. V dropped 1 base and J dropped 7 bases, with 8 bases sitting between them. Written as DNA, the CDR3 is TGTGCCTGGAGTGCGCAGGGGAATTCACCCCTCCACTTT. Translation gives CAWSAQGNSPLHF.

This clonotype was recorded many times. The CDR3 sequence: CASSSNQDIQYF. DNA for the CDR3: TGTGCCAGCAGCTCCAACCAGGACATTCAGTACTTC. V gene TRBV7-9 combines with J gene TRBJ2-4, with D uncertain. CDR3 length equals 12 residues. The V end was cut by 4 bases, the J end by 8 bases, with 9 bases between. CDR1 is SEHNR, CDR2 FQNEAQ, per germline (reference sequence).